The 17 T cell receptor beta chains below come from one sample, sequenced in a study of patients and donors after allogeneic stem cell transplantation. TCRdb redid the calling of the RT-PCR reads with MiXCR, one entry per CDR3 protein. The data contain about 230,000 distinct CDR3 sequences, 13% to 15% of them singletons. Input material: blood, either unsorted or a sorted T cell fraction (not recorded which). The receptors were gathered from a human donor who was either an allogeneic HSCT recipient or a stem cell or donor lymphocyte infusion donor (not recorded which). It is not recorded whose cells these are; they may come from a transplant donor.

This clonotype came up a few times. This rearrangement joins TRBV7-9 to TRBJ2-5, with TRBD2 matching over 8 bases. CDR1 and CDR2 (germline): SEHNR, FQNEAQ (reference sequence). The CDR3 covers 15 residues. V lost 5 bases, J lost 4 bases, and 9 bases stayed unmatched. CDR3 bases: TGTGCCAGCAGCACCCAAAGCGGGAGAGGAGAGACCCAGTACTTC. Translating gives CASSTQSGRGETQYF.

This rearrangement joins TRBV28 to TRBJ2-5; the D gene is possibly TRBD2 (6 bases). The CDR3 is 15 residues long. Trimming took 3 bases from V and 4 from J, leaving 15 bases between them. Germline V lookup: CDR1 MDHEN, CDR2 SYDVKM. CDR3 loop: CASSLRGRRGETQYF. In DNA form, the CDR3 reads TGTGCCAGCAGTTTGAGGGGACGGAGGGGAGAGACCCAGTACTTC. The complete variable domain, with remaining parts taken from reference TRBV28 and TRBJ2-5, reads DVKVTQSSRYLVKRTGEKVFLECVQDMDHENMFWYRQDPGLGLRLIYFSYDVKMKEKGDIPEGYSVSREKKERFSLILESASTNQTSMYLCASSLRGRRGETQYFGPGTRLLVL.

This clonotype was seen at least ten times. This chain uses TRBV5-1 with TRBJ2-7; TRBD1 matches 8 bases. Germline lookup yields CDR1 SGHRS and CDR2 YFSETQ. V dropped 4 bases and J dropped 5; count of bases not matched to a gene: 11. The CDR3 is 15 amino acids. CDR3 coding DNA: TGCGCCAGCAGCCCGGAGGGCAGGGGGCACAACGAGCAGTACTTC. Protein product: CASSPEGRGHNEQYF.

This clonotype was seen more than once but under ten times. This chain links TRBV30 with TRBJ2-4; D unclear. V was cut by 4 bases and J by 0 bases, with 13 bases left in between. The CDR3 extends over 15 amino acids. Germline V gene data show CDR1 as GTSNPN and CDR2 as SVGIG (reference sequence). This chain's CDR3 is CAWTHEVLAKNIQYF. The CDR3, as DNA: TGTGCCTGGACCCACGAGGTCTTAGCCAAAAACATTCAGTACTTC.

This clonotype was counted ten times or more. J is TRBJ1-4 and V is TRBV7-8, with TRBD1 as a possible D gene (5 bases). The V end was cut by 2 bases, the J end by 8 bases, with 12 bases between. This CDR3 is 14 amino acids long. Germline V gene data show CDR1 as SGHVS and CDR2 as FQNEAQ. CDR3 amino acids: CASSLRQGGEKLFF. CDR3 nucleotides: TGTGCCAGCAGCTTAAGGCAGGGTGGCGAAAAACTGTTTTTT.

This clonotype was observed a few times. This rearrangement joins TRBV3-1 to TRBJ2-1; tentative D call: TRBD1 (5 bases). Trimming took 4 bases from V and 9 from J, leaving 13 bases between them. The CDR3 has 13 residues. Germline assignment: CDR1 LGHDT and CDR2 YNNKEL (reference sequence). The DNA for the CDR3 is TGTGCCAGCAGCCCTCCGTGGGGCGGTGAGCAGTTCTTC. Its translation is CASSPPWGGEQFF.

CDR3 sequence: CASSRGVETQYF. The CDR3 DNA reads TGTGCCAGCAGCCGGGGGGTAGAGACCCAGTACTTC. This chain uses TRBV7-2 with TRBJ2-5, with TRBD2 matching 7 bases. J lost 4 bases, V lost 5 bases, and 1 base had no gene match. The CDR3 runs to 12 residues. Germline-derived CDR1 and CDR2 are SGHTA and FQGNSA.

This clonotype was found a few times. At one end the junction does not follow the germline gene, possibly because of a read error. The chain combines TRBV12-3 or TRBV12-4 with TRBJ2-2; 8 positions agree with TRBD2. The CDR3 has 16 amino acids. CDR3 in amino acids: CASILAGSVNPGELFF. DNA of the CDR3: TGTGCCAGCATTTTAGCGGGATCGGTAAATCCCGGGGAGCTGTTTTTT.

The chain has TRBV4-1 and TRBJ1-6, with D possibly being TRBD1 (5 bases). Germline V gene data show CDR1 as MGHRA and CDR2 as YSYEKL. The CDR3 contains 19 residues. V was cut by 0 bases and J by 0 bases, with 15 bases left in between. The CDR3 region is CASSQDGGAGSSYNSPLHF. CDR3 DNA: TGCGCCAGCAGCCAAGATGGCGGGGCAGGGAGCTCCTATAATTCACCCCTCCACTTT.

The rearrangement uses TRBV10-3 and TRBJ2-4, with D uncertain. The CDR3 is 13 residues long. Germline V CDR1 and CDR2: ENHRY, SYGVKD. V lost 3 bases, J lost 0 bases, and 3 bases lay in between. The CDR3 nucleotides are TGTGCCATCAGTGAACCAGCCAAAAACATTCAGTACTTC. It yields the protein CAISEPAKNIQYF.

This clonotype occurred many times. V gene TRBV20-1 combines with J gene TRBJ2-5; a possible D gene is TRBD2 (6 bases). This CDR3 has 12 amino acids. The germline V gene has CDR1 DFQATT and CDR2 SNEGSKA (reference sequence). Trimming removed 6 bases at V and 0 bases at J, with 8 bases between. CDR3: CSAREYQETQYF. DNA of the CDR3: TGCAGTGCACGGGAGTACCAAGAGACCCAGTACTTC.

V usage is TRBV5-1 and J usage is TRBJ2-7, with TRBD1 matching 9 bases. The junction had 9 bases not matched to a gene; V was cut back by 4 bases and J by 4 bases. Germline-derived CDR1 and CDR2 are SGHRS and YFSETQ. This CDR3 is built from 15 residues. The CDR3: CASSRTGTGNYEQYF. The CDR3 nucleotides read TGCGCCAGCAGCCGTACCGGGACAGGGAATTACGAGCAGTACTTC.

This clonotype was detected a few times. The chain uses TRBV27 and TRBJ1-1; possible D gene TRBD1, 5 bases. The V end was cut by 5 bases, the J end by 4 bases, with 11 bases between. Germline assignment: CDR1 MNHEY and CDR2 SMNVEV (reference sequence). The CDR3 consists of 13 residues. In DNA form, the CDR3 reads TGTGCCAGCAGTGCCGTAGGGGCCACTGAAGCTTTCTTT. Amino acids: CASSAVGATEAFF.

This clonotype has ten or more counts. V usage is TRBV6-1 and J usage is TRBJ1-1, with TRBD1 as a possible D gene (6 bases). V was cut by 6 bases and J by 3 bases, with 17 bases left in between. Per the germline V gene, CDR1 is MNHNS and CDR2 is SASEGT. The CDR3 length is 15 residues. CDR3 sequence reads: CASSPGTGADTEAFF. CDR3 bases: TGTGCCAGCAGCCCGGGGACGGGGGCTGACACTGAAGCTTTCTTT.

The V and J genes are TRBV24-1 and TRBJ2-1; 10 bases fit TRBD2. Unmatched junction bases numbered 7, after V lost 9 bases and J lost 0 bases. Germline lookup yields CDR1 KGHDR and CDR2 SFDVKD. This CDR3 is built from 16 residues. The CDR3 DNA reads as TGTGCCACCGGGGCTAGCGGGGGTAGCTCCTACAATGAGCAGTTCTTC. Its translation is CATGASGGSSYNEQFF.

This clonotype was found many times. J is TRBJ2-4 and V is TRBV4-1; possibly TRBD2 for D (6 bases). The CDR3 totals 17 residues. The germline gives CDR1 MGHRA, CDR2 YSYEKL. V gave up 0 bases and J gave up 0 bases, with 12 bases separating them. The CDR3 region has the DNA TGCGCCAGCAGCCAAGAATGGGGGGAATTAGCCAAAAACATTCAGTACTTC. The encoded protein is CASSQEWGELAKNIQYF.

The sample holds a few counts of this clonotype. The genes are TRBV11-2 and TRBJ1-1, with D possibly being TRBD1 (6 bases). V gave up 3 bases and J gave up 1 base, with 12 bases separating them. The CDR3 runs to 15 residues. Germline V gene sequence: CDR1 SGHAT, CDR2 FQNNGV. CDR3 nucleotides: TGTGCCAGCAGCTTGGGGGCAGGGAGGAACACTGAAGCTTTCTTT. Translated, it gives CASSLGAGRNTEAFF.